These T cell receptor beta chains were read from a single sample in a study of glioma-infiltrating T cells after dendritic cell vaccination. Repertoires were generated with immunoSEQ multiplex PCR, while TCRdb's copy carries only in-frame clones and drops some. The profile shows under 70,000 clones, approximately 78% of them singletons. Sample: blood, taken before dendritic cell vaccination. These receptors were obtained from a human donor with glioblastoma. CDR3s leave out the opening cysteine and the closing phenylalanine or tryptophan. Each record gives: D gene, J gene, clone size, V gene, CDR3 protein. D genes are given only for firm matches. Where a row states a size, it is once, few, many or the class of an expanded clone; other rows omit it.

TRBD1 | TRBJ2-3 | NA | TRBV7-6 | ASRVEGGLGDTQY
NA | TRBJ1-2 | NA | TRBV11-2 | ASSPRQNYGYT
TRBD1 | TRBJ1-2 | NA | TRBV2 | ASRQPPGQGGRWNYGYT
TRBD2 | TRBJ2-3 | NA | TRBV5-1 | ASSSGRTSGGALLSTQY
TRBD2 | TRBJ2-5 | NA | TRBV2 | ASSTETSGGAGEETQY
NA | TRBJ2-1 | NA | TRBV5-1 | ASSLASSLLGNEQF
TRBD1 | TRBJ2-6 | once | TRBV19 | ASTGGRISGANVLT
NA | TRBJ1-6 | NA | TRBV30 | AWMRGPPLH
NA | TRBJ1-1 | NA | TRBV6-5 | ASSLGGVGANTEAF
NA | TRBJ1-6 | NA | TRBV10-2 | ASSVARGGSPLH
TRBD2 | TRBJ2-5 | NA | TRBV5-6 | ASSPGGWAGYQETQY
NA | TRBJ2-7 | NA | TRBV5-1 | ASSLSGLVLYEQY
NA | TRBJ2-3 | NA | TRBV11-2 | ASSSRLITDTQY
NA | TRBJ1-5 | NA | TRBV6-6 | ASSYPGVGNQPQH
NA | TRBJ2-5 | NA | TRBV5-4 | ASSSHPDRQETQY
TRBD2 | TRBJ2-3 | NA | TRBV28 | ASSPGLARADTQY
TRBD1 | TRBJ2-4 | NA | TRBV19 | ATKTGGAGKNIQY
TRBD2 | TRBJ2-1 | NA | TRBV11-3 | ASSRTSGGYNEQF
NA | TRBJ1-4 | NA | TRBV30 | AWGGGGVNEKLF
TRBD1 | TRBJ1-4 | NA | TRBV27 | ASKGPHRGANEKLF
NA | TRBJ2-6 | NA | TRBV27 | ASSLWGAGANVLT
NA | TRBJ2-7 | NA | TRBV19 | ASSPGVGSTYEQY
NA | TRBJ2-5 | NA | TRBV5-4 | ASRLEGGEAGKTQY
TRBD1 | TRBJ2-7 | NA | TRBV5-8 | ASSSRTGGYYEQY
NA | TRBJ1-2 | NA | TRBV15 | ATSRGLTPGGYGYT
NA | TRBJ1-4 | NA | TRBV9 | ASSAGLGEKLF
TRBD2 | TRBJ2-7 | NA | TRBV9 | ASAKGGLATSEQY
NA | TRBJ1-2 | NA | TRBV28 | ASSARRGADYGYT
TRBD1 | TRBJ2-2 | once | TRBV2 | ASRGTVSNTGELF
TRBD2 | TRBJ2-1 | NA | TRBV7-9 | ASSLALSGGSRNEQF
TRBD1 | TRBJ1-2 | NA | TRBV11-2 | ASSDRRTGGNNYGYT
TRBD2 | TRBJ2-5 | NA | TRBV7-9 | ASSAGTSGRPAQY
NA | TRBJ1-6 | NA | TRBV6-1 | ASSVTANSPLH
NA | TRBJ1-1 | NA | TRBV7-9 | ASSPRRELGAF
NA | TRBJ2-3 | NA | TRBV5-1 | ASSFLDSDTQY
NA | TRBJ2-7 | NA | TRBV7-8 | ASSFGHGGEQY
NA | TRBJ1-2 | NA | TRBV25-1 | ASSARTDPYGYT
NA | TRBJ1-4 | NA | TRBV27 | ASSPRTVREKLF
NA | TRBJ2-1 | NA | TRBV5-1 | ASSLAWSNEQF